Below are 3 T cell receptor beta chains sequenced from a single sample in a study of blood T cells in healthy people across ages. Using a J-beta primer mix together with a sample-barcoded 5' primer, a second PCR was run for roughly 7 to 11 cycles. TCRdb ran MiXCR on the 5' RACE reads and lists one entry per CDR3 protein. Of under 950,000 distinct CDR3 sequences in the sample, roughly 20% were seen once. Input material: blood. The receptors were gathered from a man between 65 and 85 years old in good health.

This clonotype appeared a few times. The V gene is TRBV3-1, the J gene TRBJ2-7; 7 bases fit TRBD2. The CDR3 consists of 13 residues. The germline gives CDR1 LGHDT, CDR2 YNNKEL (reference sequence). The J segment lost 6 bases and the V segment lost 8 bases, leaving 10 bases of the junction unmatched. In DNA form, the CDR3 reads TGTGCCAGCGGCCTCAGACTAGCAGGCGAGCAGTACTTC. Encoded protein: CASGLRLAGEQYF.

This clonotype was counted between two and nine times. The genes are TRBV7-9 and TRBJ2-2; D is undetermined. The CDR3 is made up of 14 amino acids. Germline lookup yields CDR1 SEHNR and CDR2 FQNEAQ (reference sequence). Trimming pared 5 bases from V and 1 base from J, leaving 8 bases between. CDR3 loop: CASSRVENTGELFF. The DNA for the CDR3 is TGTGCCAGCAGCCGGGTGGAGAACACCGGGGAGCTGTTTTTT.

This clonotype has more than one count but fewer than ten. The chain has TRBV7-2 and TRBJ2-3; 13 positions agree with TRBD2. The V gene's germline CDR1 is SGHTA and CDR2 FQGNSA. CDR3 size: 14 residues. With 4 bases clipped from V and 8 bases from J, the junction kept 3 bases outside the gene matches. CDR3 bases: TGTGCCAGCAGCTCGGGACTAGCGGGACTTACGCAGTATTTT. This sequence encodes CASSSGLAGLTQYF.